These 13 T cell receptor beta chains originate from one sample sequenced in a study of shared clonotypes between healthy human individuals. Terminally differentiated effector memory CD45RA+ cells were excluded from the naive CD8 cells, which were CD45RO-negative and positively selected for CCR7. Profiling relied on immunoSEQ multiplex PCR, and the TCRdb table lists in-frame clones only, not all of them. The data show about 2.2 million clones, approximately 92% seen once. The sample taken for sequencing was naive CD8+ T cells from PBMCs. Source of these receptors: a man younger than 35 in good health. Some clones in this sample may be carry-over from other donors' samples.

For the CDR3, the DNA is TGTGCCAGCGCCTTGGGGATAGAGAGCTCCTACGAGCAGTACTTC. Residues: CASALGIESSYEQYF. The chain joins TRBV28 to TRBJ2-7; unclear D gene. With 8 bases removed from V and 0 bases from J, the gap between germline ends came to 17 bases. CDR1 and CDR2 (germline): MDHEN, SYDVKM. CDR3 length: 15 amino acids. Variable domain in full (rest from reference TRBV28 and TRBJ2-7): DVKVTQSSRYLVKRTGEKVFLECVQDMDHENMFWYRQDPGLGLRLIYFSYDVKMKEKGDIPEGYSVSREKKERFSLILESASTNQTSMYLCASALGIESSYEQYFGPGTRLTVT.

The CDR3 loop reads CASSPDRGVNEQYF. The CDR3 nucleotides are TGTGCCAGCAGCCCAGACAGGGGCGTCAACGAGCAGTACTTC. The chain is built from TRBV6-5 and TRBJ2-7, with 8 bases aligning to TRBD1. The CDR3 extends over 14 amino acids. Trimming at V came to 6 bases and at J to 5 bases, leaving 9 bases not matched to a gene. The germline V gene has CDR1 MNHEY and CDR2 SVGAGI.

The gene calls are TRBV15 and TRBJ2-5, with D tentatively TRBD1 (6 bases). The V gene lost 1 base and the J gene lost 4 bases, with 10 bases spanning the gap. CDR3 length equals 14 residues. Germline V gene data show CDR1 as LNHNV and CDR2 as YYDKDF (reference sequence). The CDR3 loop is CATSRVTGPETQYF. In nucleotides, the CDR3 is TGTGCCACCAGCAGAGTCACAGGGCCAGAGACCCAGTACTTC.

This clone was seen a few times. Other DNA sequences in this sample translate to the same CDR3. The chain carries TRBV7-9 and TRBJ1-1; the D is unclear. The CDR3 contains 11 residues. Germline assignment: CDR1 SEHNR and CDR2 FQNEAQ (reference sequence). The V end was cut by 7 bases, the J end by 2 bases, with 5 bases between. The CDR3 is CASTTNTEAFF. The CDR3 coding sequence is TGTGCCAGCACCACTAACACTGAAGCTTTCTTT.

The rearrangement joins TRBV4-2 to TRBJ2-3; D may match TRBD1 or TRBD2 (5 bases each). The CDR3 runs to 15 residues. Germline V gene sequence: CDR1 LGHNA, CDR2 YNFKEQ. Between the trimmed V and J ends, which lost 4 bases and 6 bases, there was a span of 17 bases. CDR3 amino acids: CASSPGTPHKDTQYF. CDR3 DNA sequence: TGTGCCAGCAGCCCGGGGACCCCCCATAAGGATACGCAGTATTTT.

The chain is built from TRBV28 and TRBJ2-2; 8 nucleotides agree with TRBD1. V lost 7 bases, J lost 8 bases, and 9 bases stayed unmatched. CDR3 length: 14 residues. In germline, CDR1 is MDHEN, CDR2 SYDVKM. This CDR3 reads CASNTQGGSGELFF. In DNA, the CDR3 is TGTGCCAGCAACACACAGGGGGGATCTGGGGAGCTGTTTTTT.

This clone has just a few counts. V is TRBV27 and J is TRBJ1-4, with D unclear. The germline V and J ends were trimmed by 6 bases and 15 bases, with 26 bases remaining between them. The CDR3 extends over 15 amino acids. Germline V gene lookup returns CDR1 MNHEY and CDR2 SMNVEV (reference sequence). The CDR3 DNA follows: TGTGCCAGCAGCAGTTATGCTGGCGGCGAGGGAGGGATGTTTTTT. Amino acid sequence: CASSSYAGGEGGMFF.

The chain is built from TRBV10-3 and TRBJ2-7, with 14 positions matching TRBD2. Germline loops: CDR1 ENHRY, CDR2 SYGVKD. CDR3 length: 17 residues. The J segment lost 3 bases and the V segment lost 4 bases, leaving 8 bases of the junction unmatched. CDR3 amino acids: CAISVGTSGSLFYEQYF. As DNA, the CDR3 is TGTGCCATCAGTGTGGGGACTAGCGGGAGTTTGTTCTACGAGCAGTACTTC.

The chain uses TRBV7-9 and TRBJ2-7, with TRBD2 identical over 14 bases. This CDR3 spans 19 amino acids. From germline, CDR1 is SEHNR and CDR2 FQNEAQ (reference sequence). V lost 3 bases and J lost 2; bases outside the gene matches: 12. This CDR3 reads CASSFPQSGTSGGPYEQYF. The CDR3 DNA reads TGTGCCAGCAGCTTCCCCCAAAGCGGGACTAGCGGGGGCCCCTACGAGCAGTACTTC.

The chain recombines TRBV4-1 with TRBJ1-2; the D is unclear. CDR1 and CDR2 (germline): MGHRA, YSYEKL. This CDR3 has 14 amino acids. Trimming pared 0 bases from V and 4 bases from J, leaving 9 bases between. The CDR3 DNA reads TGCGCCAGCAGCCAAGAGACGAAATCCTATGGCTACACCTTC. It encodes CASSQETKSYGYTF.

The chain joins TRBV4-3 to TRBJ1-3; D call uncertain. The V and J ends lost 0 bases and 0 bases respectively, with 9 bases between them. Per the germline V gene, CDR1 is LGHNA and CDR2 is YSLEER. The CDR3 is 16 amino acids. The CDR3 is CASSQDGSSSGNTIYF. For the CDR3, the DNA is TGCGCCAGCAGCCAAGATGGTTCTAGCTCTGGAAACACCATATATTTT.

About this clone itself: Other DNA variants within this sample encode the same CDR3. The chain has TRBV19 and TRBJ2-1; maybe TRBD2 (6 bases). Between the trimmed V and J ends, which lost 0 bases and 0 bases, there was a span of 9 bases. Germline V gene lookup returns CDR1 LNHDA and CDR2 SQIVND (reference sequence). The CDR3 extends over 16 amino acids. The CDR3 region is CASSIDAGLSYNEQFF. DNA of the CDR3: TGTGCCAGTAGTATAGATGCGGGACTCTCCTACAATGAGCAGTTCTTC.

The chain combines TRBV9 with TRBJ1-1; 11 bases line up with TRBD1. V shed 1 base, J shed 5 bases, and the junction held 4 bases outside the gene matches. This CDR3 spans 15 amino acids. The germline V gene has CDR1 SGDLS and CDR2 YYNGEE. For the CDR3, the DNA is TGTGCCAGCAGCGTAACCGGGACAGGGGGAACTGAAGCTTTCTTT. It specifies CASSVTGTGGTEAFF. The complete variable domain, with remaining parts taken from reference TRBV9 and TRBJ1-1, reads DSGVTQTPKHLITATGQRVTLRCSPRSGDLSVYWYQQSLDQGLQFLIQYYNGEERAKGNILERFSAQQFPDLHSELNLSSLELGDSALYFCASSVTGTGGTEAFFGQGTRLTVV.